Below, 11 T cell receptor beta chains from the same sample are listed, as sequenced in a study of blood T cells in healthy people across ages. Through a sample-barcoded 5' primer and a J-beta primer mix, a second PCR was run for 7 to 11 cycles. One entry per CDR3 protein, called by TCRdb with MiXCR from the 5' RACE reads. The sample includes some 790,000 distinct CDR3 sequences, around 30% of them seen just once. Sequencing used blood. The receptors shown here come from an elderly woman in good health.

This clonotype has a count of ten or more. This chain uses TRBV20-1 with TRBJ2-1, with D uncertain. The germline V gene has CDR1 DFQATT and CDR2 SNEGSKA (reference sequence). The CDR3 has 12 residues. V gave up 4 bases and J gave up 4 bases, with 8 bases separating them. In nucleotides, the CDR3 is TGCAGTGCTACGACTGGATACAATGAGCAGTTCTTC. Residues: CSATTGYNEQFF.

Comments on this clonotype: A much larger clone differs by one base, so this may be a read error. This chain connects TRBV7-2 to TRBJ2-1; D is unclear. The CDR3 consists of 14 residues. CDR1 and CDR2 (germline): SGHTA, FQGNSA. V dropped 4 bases and J dropped 13 bases, with 20 bases sitting between them. CDR3 coding DNA: TGTGCCAGCAGCTCATGGCCTGCCGTGGAGACCCAGTTCTTC. This translates into CASSSWPAVETQFF.

This clonotype has a handful of counts. The CDR3 coding sequence is TGTGCCAGCAGCTTATCGACAGGGTCGGCCGGGGAGCTGTTTTTT. As protein: CASSLSTGSAGELFF. The chain employs TRBV7-9 and TRBJ2-2, with 7 bases identical to TRBD1. The CDR3 is 15 residues long. Germline V gene sequence: CDR1 SEHNR, CDR2 FQNEAQ (reference sequence). V lost 2 bases to trimming and J lost 6 bases; unmatched junction nucleotides: 6.

Turning to this clonotype: Possible read error: a much larger clone is one base away. The chain has TRBV20-1 and TRBJ2-3, with no clear D. Germline CDR1 is DFQATT and CDR2 is SNEGSKA (reference sequence). There are 12 residues in the CDR3. CDR3 residues: CTLAVGTDTRYF. In DNA, the CDR3 is TGCACCTTAGCTGTTGGCACAGATACGCGGTATTTT.

This clonotype has a count of ten or more. CDR3 region: CASTTDRGLYGYTF. For the CDR3, the DNA is TGCGCCAGCACCACGGACAGGGGCCTTTATGGCTACACCTTC. The chain couples TRBV5-1 to TRBJ1-2, with 9 bases matching TRBD1. The CDR3 spans 14 residues. J was trimmed by 5 bases and V by 6 bases; bases with no gene match: 8. Germline lookup yields CDR1 SGHRS and CDR2 YFSETQ. The full variable domain, rest sourced from reference TRBV5-1 and TRBJ1-2, is KAGVTQTPRYLIKTRGQQVTLSCSPISGHRSVSWYQQTPGQGLQFLFEYFSETQRNKGNFPGRFSGRQFSNSRSEMNVSTLELGDSALYLCASTTDRGLYGYTFGSGTRLTVV.

The chain has TRBV20-1 and TRBJ1-1, with 9 positions matching TRBD1. Per germline, CDR1 DFQATT and CDR2 SNEGSKA (reference sequence). The CDR3 sequence is 12 residues long. CDR3: CRASRQGGEAFF. DNA of the CDR3: TGCAGGGCTTCAAGACAGGGGGGGGAGGCTTTCTTT.

This clonotype was seen at least ten times. The V gene is TRBV7-9, the J gene TRBJ2-5; a weak D match, TRBD2 (5 bases). The CDR3 loop spans 16 amino acids. The V and J ends lost 1 base and 3 bases respectively, with 15 bases between them. CDR1 and CDR2 (germline): SEHNR, FQNEAQ (reference sequence). The CDR3: CASSLGLESGEETQYF. In nucleotides, the CDR3 is TGTGCCAGCAGCTTAGGTTTGGAATCCGGGGAAGAGACCCAGTACTTC. The entire variable domain, with the rest obtained from reference TRBV7-9 and TRBJ2-5, is as follows: DTGVSQNPRHKITKRGQNVTFRCDPISEHNRLYWYRQTLGQGPEFLTYFQNEAQLEKSRLLSDRFSAERPKGSFSTLEIQRTEQGDSAMYLCASSLGLESGEETQYFGPGTRLLVL.

This clonotype was seen ten or more times. The chain employs TRBV20-1 and TRBJ2-7; D call uncertain. The CDR3 is made up of 12 amino acids. Germline assignment: CDR1 DFQATT and CDR2 SNEGSKA (reference sequence). Deletions cut 4 bases from V and 5 bases from J, with 12 bases between. The DNA of the CDR3 is TGCAGTGCTATCGGGTCCTTCGACGAGCAGTACTTC. It encodes CSAIGSFDEQYF.

This clonotype came up a few times. Being one base from a much bigger clone, this may be a read error. This chain uses TRBV20-1 with TRBJ2-1; a possible D gene is TRBD1 (6 bases). Trimming took 6 bases from V and 13 from J, leaving 25 bases between them. Germline V lookup: CDR1 DFQATT, CDR2 SNEGSKA (reference sequence). There are 14 residues in the CDR3. CDR3 amino acids: CSAGREGVGETQFF. For the CDR3, the DNA is TGCAGTGCAGGCAGAGAGGGGGTGGGGGAGACCCAGTTCTTC.

This clonotype was recorded many times. The chain is built from TRBV6-5 and TRBJ2-1, with TRBD1 matching 12 bases. The junction had 7 bases not matched to a gene; V was cut back by 0 bases and J by 7 bases. Germline CDR1 MNHEY, CDR2 SVGAGI. The CDR3 totals 17 residues. The CDR3 region is CASSYSSPGQGANEQFF. As DNA, the CDR3 is TGTGCCAGCAGTTACTCGTCCCCGGGACAGGGGGCGAATGAGCAGTTCTTC.

The rearrangement uses TRBV11-2 and TRBJ2-1, with D unclear. The CDR3 has 12 amino acids. Germline CDR1 SGHAT, CDR2 FQNNGV. V lost 4 bases and J 10 bases, leaving 11 bases between the germline ends. The CDR3 DNA follows: TGTGCCAGCAGCTCCCCTCAGCCCGAGCAGTTCTTC. This encodes CASSSPQPEQFF.